This TCR beta chain was profiled in a study of T cells in Graves' hyperthyroidism and ophthalmopathy. The source material, RNA transcripts, was used to amplify TCR beta CDR3 regions. Primed by the HTBI set, a first-round RT-PCR was run on the TCR CDR3. A single record per CDR3 protein comes from TCRdb applying MiXCR to the multiplex PCR reads. The profile shows approximately 500,000 distinct CDR3 sequences, about half of them singletons. The patients, who ranged from 18 to 65 in age, presented with newly diagnosed hyperthyroidism lasting under 2 months. Diagnoses used clinical symptoms, serum thyroxine and TRAb, thyroid ultrasound and orbital computed tomography. Specimen: peripheral blood or thyroid tissue (not recorded which). This clonotype originated in a woman aged 18-29 years with Graves' hyperthyroidism.

For the CDR3, the DNA is TGCGCCAGCAGCCCGTTAACTAGCACCACAGATACGCAGTATTTT. Its protein product is CASSPLTSTTDTQYF. The V call is TRBV5-1, the J call TRBJ2-3, with a weak D call TRBD2 (6 bases). This CDR3 is built from 15 residues. Germline loops: CDR1 SGHRS, CDR2 YFSETQ. The ends were cut back, 4 bases at V and 2 bases at J, with 14 bases in the middle.